The sequence of this T cell receptor beta chain was determined in a study of shared clonotypes between healthy human individuals. General study findings and limits: Clonotypes that were shared across four donors made up around 5% of naive CD4 clonotypes. Clonotypes not shared had lower generation probabilities than those common to all four donors. Rarefaction showed that sequencing of sorted subsets was incomplete (despite large depth).

Terminally differentiated effector memory CD45RA+ cells were excluded from the naive CD8 cells, which were CD45RO-negative and positively selected for CCR7. Study donors comprised healthy, HIV-negative adults devoid of recent acute infection or vaccination. The assay was immunoSEQ multiplex PCR, and TCRdb's table has in-frame clones only and misses some. The data contain roughly 810,000 clones, about 96% of them singletons. V was cut by 5 bases and J by 0 bases, with 14 bases left in between. From germline, CDR1 is SGHAT and CDR2 FQNNGV. This CDR3 is built from 16 residues. This clone was recorded only once. The target antigen is unknown.

The rearrangement joins TRBV11-2 to TRBJ2-1; TRBD2 might be the D (6 bases). The receptor comes from a man younger than 40 in good health. Sequencing input: naive CD8+ T cells sorted from blood. CDR3 coding DNA: TGTGCCAGCAGCCGGACCGCCGGGAGCTCCTACAATGAGCAGTTCTTC. It yields the protein CASSRTAGSSYNEQFF.